These 6 T cell receptor beta chains share one sample of origin, sequenced in a study of Graves' ophthalmopathy and Graves' hyperthyroidism (dated by TCRdb to the late 2010s). Instrument used: Illumina HiSeq 2000. For repertoire sequencing, TCR beta CDR3 regions were amplified from RNA transcripts. The first round was an RT-PCR using HTBI primers with the Qiagen OneStep RT-PCR kit, and this first round was followed by a second-round multiplex PCR, then size selection and purification. Using fastp trimming at Q25 and MiXCR clonotype assembly, TCRdb reanalyzed the public sequencing data and kept in-frame beta chains. Every distinct CDR3 protein forms one entry, paired with its most common genes and DNA. The sample data list a few hundred thousand distinct CDR3 sequences, and under 45% of these were observed just once. The ten largest make up approximately 4.1% of the sample. The sequenced material came from peripheral blood or thyroid tissue (not recorded which). These receptor sequences come from an adult man with Graves' hyperthyroidism.

CDR3 DNA sequence: TGTGCCAGCAGCTTGGGGAACAGGGGTTCATCTAATGAAAAACTGTTTTTT. Translating it yields CASSLGNRGSSNEKLFF. The chain joins TRBV5-4 to TRBJ1-4, with 7 bases fitting TRBD1. Losses at the gene ends were 0 bases for V and 3 bases for J; bases not matched to a gene: 8. The CDR3 has 17 residues. Germline V CDR1 and CDR2: SGHNT, YYREEE (reference sequence).

This clonotype has a count of ten or more. The CDR3 DNA reads as TGTGCCAGCAGTTTAATAGGGGGTAACGAGCAGTACTTC. It specifies CASSLIGGNEQYF. The chain combines TRBV12-3 or TRBV12-4 with TRBJ2-7; D possibly corresponds to TRBD1 (6 bases). The CDR3 contains 13 residues. Trimming shortened V by 2 bases and J by 5 bases, and 10 bases separated the two germline ends.

Remarks on this clonotype: The missing conserved phenylalanine or tryptophan at the end of this CDR3 makes a read error likely. No DNA is shown, since the ends of the CDR3 on it are uncertain; the CDR3 is the one TCRdb lists. The chain uses TRBV29-1 and TRBJ1-3; the D call in the table, TRBD1, was not verified against the DNA. The CDR3 has 8 residues if both end residues are counted. The V gene's germline CDR1 is SQVTM and CDR2 ANQGSEA. The CDR3 spells CSADTGVA.

This clonotype has at least ten counts. The chain uses TRBV7-3 and TRBJ2-7; 9 bases fit TRBD1. The CDR3 consists of 15 residues. Trimming cost V 5 bases and J 5 bases; bases outside gene matches: 10. The germline gives CDR1 SGHTA, CDR2 FQGTGA. CDR3: CASSRRDRARHEQYF. Here the CDR3 DNA reads TGTGCCAGCAGCCGCCGGGACAGGGCTCGACACGAGCAGTACTTC. The full variable domain, completed using reference TRBV7-3 and TRBJ2-7, is GAGVSQTPSNKVTEKGKYVELRCDPISGHTALYWYRQSLGQGPEFLIYFQGTGAADDSGLPNDRFFAVRPEGSVSTLKIQRTERGDSAVYLCASSRRDRARHEQYFGPGTRLTVT.

The chain carries TRBV6-5 and TRBJ2-7; D ambiguous. The CDR3 is 10 residues long. Germline CDR1 is MNHEY and CDR2 is SVGAGI. The V and J ends lost 0 bases and 9 bases respectively, with 3 bases between them. The CDR3: CASSYSGQYF. The CDR3 region has the DNA TGTGCCAGCAGTTACTCCGGGCAGTACTTC.

This clonotype was detected a few times. As DNA, the CDR3 is TGTGCCAGCAGCCCCCAGAGTTCCTACGAGCAGTACTTC. It yields the protein CASSPQSSYEQYF. V and J are TRBV7-9 and TRBJ2-7; D not resolved. The CDR3 spans 13 residues. Trimming pared 5 bases from V and 1 base from J, leaving 9 bases between. The V gene's germline CDR1 is SEHNR and CDR2 FQNEAQ (reference sequence).